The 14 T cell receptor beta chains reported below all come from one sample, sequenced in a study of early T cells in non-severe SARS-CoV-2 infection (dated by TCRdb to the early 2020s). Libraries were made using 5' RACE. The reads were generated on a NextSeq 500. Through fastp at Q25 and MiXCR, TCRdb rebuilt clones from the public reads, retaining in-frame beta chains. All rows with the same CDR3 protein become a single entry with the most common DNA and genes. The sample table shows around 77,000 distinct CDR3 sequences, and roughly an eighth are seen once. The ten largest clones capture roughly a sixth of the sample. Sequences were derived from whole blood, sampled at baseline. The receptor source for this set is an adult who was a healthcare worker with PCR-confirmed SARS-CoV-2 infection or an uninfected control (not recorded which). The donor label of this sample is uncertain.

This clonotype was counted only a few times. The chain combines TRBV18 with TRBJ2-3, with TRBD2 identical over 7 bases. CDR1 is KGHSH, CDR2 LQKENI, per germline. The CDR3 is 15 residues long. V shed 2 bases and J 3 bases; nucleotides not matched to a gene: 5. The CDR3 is CASSPNGGTTDTQYF. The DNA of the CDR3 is TGTGCCAGCTCACCAAACGGGGGGACGACAGATACGCAGTATTTT.

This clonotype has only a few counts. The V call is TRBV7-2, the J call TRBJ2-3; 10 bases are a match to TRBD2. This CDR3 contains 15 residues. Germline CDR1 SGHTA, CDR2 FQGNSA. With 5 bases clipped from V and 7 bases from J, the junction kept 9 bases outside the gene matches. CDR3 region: CASSLSGGTPNTQYF. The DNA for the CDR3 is TGTGCCAGCAGCCTTAGCGGGGGGACTCCGAATACGCAGTATTTT.

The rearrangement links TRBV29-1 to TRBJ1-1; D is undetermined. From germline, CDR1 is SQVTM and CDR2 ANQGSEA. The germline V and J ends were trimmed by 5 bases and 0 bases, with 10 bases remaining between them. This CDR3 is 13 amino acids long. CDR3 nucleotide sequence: TGCAGCGTTACGGGCAGAATGAACACTGAAGCTTTCTTT. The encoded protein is CSVTGRMNTEAFF.

The CDR3 region has the DNA TGTGCCAGCACCTCAGGGTCCACTGAAGCTTTCTTT. As protein: CASTSGSTEAFF. The chain has TRBV6-5 and TRBJ1-1, with TRBD1 as a possible D gene (5 bases). The V and J ends lost 7 bases and 4 bases respectively, with 10 bases between them. Germline CDR1 reads MNHEY; CDR2 reads SVGAGI. The CDR3 loop spans 12 amino acids.

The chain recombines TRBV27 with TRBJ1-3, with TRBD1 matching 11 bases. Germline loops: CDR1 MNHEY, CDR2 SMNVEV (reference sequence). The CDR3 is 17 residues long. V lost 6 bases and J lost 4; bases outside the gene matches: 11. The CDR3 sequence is CASRRTGTGGGGNTIYF. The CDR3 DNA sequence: TGTGCCAGCAGACGAACCGGGACAGGGGGTGGCGGAAACACCATATATTTT.

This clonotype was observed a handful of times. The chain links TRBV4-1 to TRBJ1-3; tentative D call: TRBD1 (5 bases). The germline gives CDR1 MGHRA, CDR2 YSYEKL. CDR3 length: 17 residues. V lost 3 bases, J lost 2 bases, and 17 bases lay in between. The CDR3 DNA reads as TGCGCCAGCAGCCAGGAAGTACAGGTACCCCCTGGAAACACCATATATTTT. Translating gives CASSQEVQVPPGNTIYF.

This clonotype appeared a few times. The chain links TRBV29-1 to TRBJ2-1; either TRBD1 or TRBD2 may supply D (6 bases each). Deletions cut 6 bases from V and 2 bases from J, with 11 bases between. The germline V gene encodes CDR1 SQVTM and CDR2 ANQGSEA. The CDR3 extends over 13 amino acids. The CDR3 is CSVRGGTYNEQFF. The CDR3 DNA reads TGCAGCGTACGAGGGGGGACCTACAATGAGCAGTTCTTC.

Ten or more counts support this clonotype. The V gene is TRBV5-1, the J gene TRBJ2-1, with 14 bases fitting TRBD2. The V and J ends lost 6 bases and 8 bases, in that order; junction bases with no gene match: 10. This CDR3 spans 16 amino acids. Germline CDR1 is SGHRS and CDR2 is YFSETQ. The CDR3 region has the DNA TGCGCCAGCACCCCTCAAAGACTAGCGGGGGGGCATGAGCAGTTCTTC. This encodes CASTPQRLAGGHEQFF.

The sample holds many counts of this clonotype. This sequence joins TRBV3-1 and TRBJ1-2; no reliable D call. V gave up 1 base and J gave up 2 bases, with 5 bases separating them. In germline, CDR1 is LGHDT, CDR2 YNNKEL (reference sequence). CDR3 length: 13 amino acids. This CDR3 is CASSQVTNYGYTF. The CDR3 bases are TGTGCCAGCAGCCAAGTAACGAACTATGGCTACACCTTC.

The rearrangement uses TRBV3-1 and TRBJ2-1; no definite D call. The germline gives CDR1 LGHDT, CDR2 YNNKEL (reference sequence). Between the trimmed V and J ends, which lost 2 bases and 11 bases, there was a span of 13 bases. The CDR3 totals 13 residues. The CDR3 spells CASSQSRIPKQFF. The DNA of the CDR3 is TGTGCCAGCAGCCAATCGAGAATCCCTAAGCAGTTCTTC.

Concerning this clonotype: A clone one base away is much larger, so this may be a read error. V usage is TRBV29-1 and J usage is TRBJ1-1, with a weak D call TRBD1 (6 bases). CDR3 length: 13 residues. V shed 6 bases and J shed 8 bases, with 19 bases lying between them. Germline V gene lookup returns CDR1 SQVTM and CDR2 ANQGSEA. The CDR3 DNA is TGCAGCGTCGAGCCCTTCGGGGGCGGGGAAGCTTTCTTT. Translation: CSVEPFGGGEAFF.

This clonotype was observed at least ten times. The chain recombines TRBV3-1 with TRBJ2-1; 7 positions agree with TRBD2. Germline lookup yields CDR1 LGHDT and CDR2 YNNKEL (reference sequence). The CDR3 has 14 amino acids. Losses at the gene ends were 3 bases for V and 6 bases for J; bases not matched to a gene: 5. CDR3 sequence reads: CASSHPQRGNEQFF. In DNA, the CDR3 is TGTGCCAGCAGCCACCCCCAGCGGGGCAATGAGCAGTTCTTC.

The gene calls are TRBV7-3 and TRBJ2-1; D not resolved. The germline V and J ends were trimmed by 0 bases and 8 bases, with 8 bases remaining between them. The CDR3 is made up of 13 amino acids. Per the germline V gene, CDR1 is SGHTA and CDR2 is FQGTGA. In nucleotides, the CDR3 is TGTGCCAGCAGCTTAACGAGTAACCATGAGCAGTTCTTC. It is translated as CASSLTSNHEQFF.

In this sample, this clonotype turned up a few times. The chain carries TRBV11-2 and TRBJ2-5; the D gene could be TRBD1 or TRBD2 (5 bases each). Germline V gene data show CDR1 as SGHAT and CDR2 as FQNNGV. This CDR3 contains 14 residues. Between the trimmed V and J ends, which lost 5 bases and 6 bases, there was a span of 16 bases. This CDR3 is CASSGLTGRQTQYF. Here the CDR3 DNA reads TGTGCCAGCAGCGGTCTGACGGGGCGGCAGACCCAGTACTTC.